This T cell receptor beta chain was obtained from a study of Tregs in tolerant kidney transplant recipients. Study-wide results and caveats: Expanding Tregs on activated donor B cells appeared to best identify donor-specific TCRbeta clones. This study did not directly address biological reproducibility.

Clones were sequenced by immunoSEQ multiplex PCR, and TCRdb holds only the in-frame ones, with some missing. This sample has about 14,000 clones, with around 90% found just once. This CDR3 has 18 amino acids. As regards this clone: The antigen is not known.

Unstimulated regulatory T cells (CD4+CD25+CD127-), CD4+CD25- non-regulatory cells, CD4 and CD8 cells were FACS-sorted from thawed PBMCs. The sequenced sample consisted of CD8+ T cells from blood. V gene TRBV21-1 combines with J gene TRBJ1-5; the table's D call, TRBD1, has no DNA check behind it. TRBV21-1 is designated a pseudogene. The clonotype originates from a human donor in good health. The CDR3, as DNA: TGTGCCAGCAGCAAAAAGTGCCCCGGCAGGGGCACCAATCAGCCCCAGCATTTT. Translating gives CASSKKCPGRGTNQPQHF.